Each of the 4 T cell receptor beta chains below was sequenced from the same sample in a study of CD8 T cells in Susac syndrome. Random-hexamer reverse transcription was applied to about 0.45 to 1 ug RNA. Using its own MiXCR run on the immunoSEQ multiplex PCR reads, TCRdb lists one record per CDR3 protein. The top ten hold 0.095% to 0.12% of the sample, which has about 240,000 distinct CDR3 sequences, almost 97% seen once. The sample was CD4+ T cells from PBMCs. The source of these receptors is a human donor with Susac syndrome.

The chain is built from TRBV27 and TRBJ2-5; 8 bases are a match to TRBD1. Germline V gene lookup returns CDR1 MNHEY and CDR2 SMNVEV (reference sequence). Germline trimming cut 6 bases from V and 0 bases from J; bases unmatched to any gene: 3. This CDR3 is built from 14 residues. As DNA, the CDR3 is TGTGCCAGCAGAGAGACAGGGGACCAAGAGACCCAGTACTTC. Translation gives CASRETGDQETQYF.

The CDR3 sequence: CASSPNRGVWDTQYF. CDR3 nucleotide sequence: TGTGCCAGCAGCCCCAACAGGGGTGTTTGGGATACGCAGTATTTT. The genes are TRBV7-3 and TRBJ2-3, with 7 bases fitting TRBD1. CDR3 length equals 15 residues. Per the germline V gene, CDR1 is SGHTA and CDR2 is FQGTGA. Trimming removed 5 bases from V and 6 bases from J; junction bases left unmatched: 11. The full variable domain, its missing parts supplied by reference TRBV7-3 and TRBJ2-3, is GAGVSQTPSNKVTEKGKYVELRCDPISGHTALYWYRQSLGQGPEFLIYFQGTGAADDSGLPNDRFFAVRPEGSVSTLKIQRTERGDSAVYLCASSPNRGVWDTQYFGPGTRLTVL.

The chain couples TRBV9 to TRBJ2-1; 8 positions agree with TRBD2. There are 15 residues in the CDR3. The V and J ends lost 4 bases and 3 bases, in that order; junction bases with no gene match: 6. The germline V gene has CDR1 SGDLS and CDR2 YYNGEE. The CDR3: CASSFSGAGYNEQFF. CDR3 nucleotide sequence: TGTGCCAGCAGCTTTAGCGGGGCGGGCTACAATGAGCAGTTCTTC. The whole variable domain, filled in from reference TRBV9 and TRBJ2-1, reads DSGVTQTPKHLITATGQRVTLRCSPRSGDLSVYWYQQSLDQGLQFLIQYYNGEERAKGNILERFSAQQFPDLHSELNLSSLELGDSALYFCASSFSGAGYNEQFFGPGTRLTVL.

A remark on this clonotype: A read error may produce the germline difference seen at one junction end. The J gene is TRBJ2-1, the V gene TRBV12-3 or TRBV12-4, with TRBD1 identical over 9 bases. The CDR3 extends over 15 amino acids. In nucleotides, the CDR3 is TGTGCCAGCAGTTTTGACAGGGGGAGATACAATGCGCAGTTCTTC. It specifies CASSFDRGRYNAQFF.